Following are 20 T cell receptor beta chains from one sample sequenced in a study of neurological immune-mediated disorders. TCRdb analysed the 5' RACE reads with MiXCR anew, one entry per CDR3 protein. The table has 55,000 to 60,000 distinct CDR3 sequences, around 3.6% seen once; the top ten hold about 3%. The sample was PBMCs. The receptors originated from a woman aged 25-40 years with multiple sclerosis.

This clonotype was counted ten times or more. The chain carries TRBV5-1 and TRBJ1-1; 7 bases fit TRBD1. CDR1 and CDR2 from the germline V gene are SGHRS and YFSETQ. This CDR3 region has 15 residues. With 0 bases clipped from V and 4 bases from J, the junction kept 6 bases outside the gene matches. CDR3 DNA: TGCGCCAGCAGCTTGGTGTCAGGGGGGGTCACTGAAGCTTTCTTT. It is translated as CASSLVSGGVTEAFF. Full variable domain (rest looked up from reference TRBV5-1 and TRBJ1-1): KAGVTQTPRYLIKTRGQQVTLSCSPISGHRSVSWYQQTPGQGLQFLFEYFSETQRNKGNFPGRFSGRQFSNSRSEMNVSTLELGDSALYLCASSLVSGGVTEAFFGQGTRLTVV.

This clonotype has at least ten counts. The chain combines TRBV10-3 with TRBJ2-1; possibly TRBD1 for D (7 bases). The CDR3 is 17 residues long. The germline V gene has CDR1 ENHRY and CDR2 SYGVKD. Trimming took 0 bases from V and 2 from J, leaving 14 bases between them. In DNA form, the CDR3 reads TGTGCCATCAGTGAGTCTCAGGGGGGATTCGCCTACAATGAGCAGTTCTTC. This sequence encodes CAISESQGGFAYNEQFF.

This clonotype was recorded many times. The J gene is TRBJ2-5, the V gene TRBV5-1, with 7 nucleotides matching TRBD1. The germline gives CDR1 SGHRS, CDR2 YFSETQ. V shed 3 bases, J shed 4 bases, and the junction held 3 bases outside the gene matches. The CDR3 runs to 13 residues. DNA of the CDR3: TGCGCCAGCAGCTGGTCAGGGGGAGAGACCCAGTACTTC. This encodes CASSWSGGETQYF.

This clonotype was detected many times. The rearrangement uses TRBV2 and TRBJ1-1, with D tentatively TRBD1 (5 bases). Trimming left V 6 bases short and J 7 bases short, with 9 bases between. The CDR3 runs to 11 residues. Germline V CDR1 and CDR2: SNHLY, FYNNEI. For the CDR3, the DNA is TGTGCCAGCAGCCCAAGGGGTGAAGCTTTCTTT. Amino acid sequence: CASSPRGEAFF.

This clonotype appeared many times. The V and J genes are TRBV20-1 and TRBJ2-7; TRBD2 matches 7 bases. This CDR3 is built from 15 residues. Germline-derived CDR1 and CDR2 are DFQATT and SNEGSKA (reference sequence). The junction had 15 bases not matched to a gene; V was cut back by 5 bases and J by 5 bases. The CDR3 DNA follows: TGCAGTGCTTGCCCCTTAGGGGCGGGAGACGACGAGCAGTACTTC. Its protein is CSACPLGAGDDEQYF.

Worth noting for this clonotype: A clone one base away is much larger, so this may be a read error. The chain joins TRBV20-1 to TRBJ2-3; D may be TRBD2 (6 bases). The CDR3 extends over 13 amino acids. V gave up 6 bases and J gave up 4 bases, with 14 bases separating them. Germline V gene sequence: CDR1 DFQATT, CDR2 SNEGSKA (reference sequence). This chain's CDR3 is CSAPGSLADTQYF. The CDR3 DNA reads as TGCAGTGCCCCCGGGAGTTTAGCAGATACGCAGTATTTT.

This clonotype has only a few counts. Since a much larger clone is just one base distant, this may be a read error. The CDR3 protein is CSAREGRNEQFF. The CDR3 nucleotides are TGCAGTGCTAGGGAAGGGAGGAATGAGCAGTTCTTC. The gene calls are TRBV20-1 and TRBJ2-1; possible D gene TRBD2, 6 bases. V was cut by 3 bases and J by 7 bases, with 10 bases left in between. The CDR3 consists of 12 residues. Germline V gene lookup returns CDR1 DFQATT and CDR2 SNEGSKA (reference sequence).

This clonotype was counted ten times or more. The rearrangement joins TRBV14 to TRBJ2-7; the D is unclear. The CDR3 sequence is 12 residues long. V lost 1 base and J lost 4, with 5 bases in between. Per the germline V gene, CDR1 is SGHDN and CDR2 is FVKESK. In DNA, the CDR3 is TGTGCCAGCAGCCAAGTCTCTTACGAGCAGTACTTC. Protein product: CASSQVSYEQYF. Full variable domain (missing parts from reference TRBV14 and TRBJ2-7): EAGVTQFPSHSVIEKGQTVTLRCDPISGHDNLYWYRRVMGKEIKFLLHFVKESKQDESGMPNNRFLAERTGGTYSTLKVQPAELEDSGVYFCASSQVSYEQYFGPGTRLTVT.

This clonotype showed up many times. The chain combines TRBV5-1 with TRBJ1-1; D not certain. V was shortened by 6 bases and J by 3 bases, with 15 bases between the two germline ends. The CDR3 totals 14 residues. Germline lookup yields CDR1 SGHRS and CDR2 YFSETQ. The CDR3 loop reads CASKLSQIHTEAFF. The DNA of the CDR3 is TGCGCCAGCAAGCTGTCACAGATACACACTGAAGCTTTCTTT.

This clonotype was observed many times. Relative to the germline gene, one junction end is altered; a read error may explain this. The chain recombines TRBV10-3 with TRBJ2-1, with no clear D. The germline V gene encodes CDR1 ENHRY and CDR2 SYGVKD. The CDR3 totals 15 residues. This chain's CDR3 is CAIREPFLSYNEQFF. The CDR3, as DNA: TGTGCCATCCGTGAACCCTTTCTCTCCTACAATGAGCAGTTCTTC.

This clonotype appeared many times. This chain connects TRBV5-1 to TRBJ2-7, with D perhaps being TRBD1 or TRBD2 (6 bases each). The CDR3 totals 16 residues. Germline V gene lookup returns CDR1 SGHRS and CDR2 YFSETQ. Trimming shortened V by 4 bases and J by 2 bases, and 19 bases separated the two germline ends. CDR3 nucleotides: TGCGCCAGCAGCCCCTGGGGGGACGGGGACACCTACGAGCAGTACTTC. This gives the protein CASSPWGDGDTYEQYF.

This clonotype appeared many times. The V call is TRBV7-3, the J call TRBJ1-1; a possible D gene is TRBD1 (5 bases). CDR3 length equals 13 residues. Germline V gene sequence: CDR1 SGHTA, CDR2 FQGTGA. Trimming pared 4 bases from V and 1 base from J, leaving 7 bases between. The CDR3 spells CASSYGQNTEAFF. The DNA of the CDR3 is TGTGCCAGCAGCTATGGACAGAACACTGAAGCTTTCTTT. Together with reference TRBV7-3 and TRBJ1-1, the CDR3 gives the full variable domain: GAGVSQTPSNKVTEKGKYVELRCDPISGHTALYWYRQSLGQGPEFLIYFQGTGAADDSGLPNDRFFAVRPEGSVSTLKIQRTERGDSAVYLCASSYGQNTEAFFGQGTRLTVV.

The table lists this clonotype with many counts. The V and J genes are TRBV20-1 and TRBJ2-3, with 9 bases aligning to TRBD1. Germline loops: CDR1 DFQATT, CDR2 SNEGSKA (reference sequence). The CDR3 spans 15 residues. V was pared by 3 bases and J by 4 bases, with 8 bases of the junction left unmatched. As DNA, the CDR3 is TGCAGTGCTAGCGCCGGGACAGGGTTTGCAGATACGCAGTATTTT. Translated: CSASAGTGFADTQYF.

This clonotype occurred many times. This chain uses TRBV27 with TRBJ2-2; possibly TRBD1 or TRBD2 for D (5 bases each). The CDR3 loop spans 18 amino acids. V was clipped by 3 bases and J by 2 bases, with 19 bases between them. The V gene's germline CDR1 is MNHEY and CDR2 SMNVEV (reference sequence). The CDR3 DNA reads TGTGCCAGCAGTTTCACCCCAGGCAAGGGACCTAACACCGGGGAGCTGTTTTTT. Its translation is CASSFTPGKGPNTGELFF.

This clonotype was recorded at least ten times. For the CDR3, the DNA is TGCGCCAGCAGCCAAGAATGGACAGAAAATTCACCCCTCCACTTT. Translation: CASSQEWTENSPLHF. The chain combines TRBV4-1 with TRBJ1-6, with D perhaps TRBD1 (6 bases). V dropped 0 bases and J dropped 7 bases, with 10 bases sitting between them. CDR1 MGHRA and CDR2 YSYEKL come from the germline V gene. The CDR3 has 15 residues.

There are many counts of this clonotype. The chain couples TRBV20-1 to TRBJ2-5; 8 bases match TRBD2. From germline, CDR1 is DFQATT and CDR2 SNEGSKA (reference sequence). The CDR3 covers 14 residues. V gave up 5 bases and J gave up 4 bases; unmatched junction bases: 9. CDR3 region: CSALWRGAAETQYF. The CDR3 DNA sequence: TGCAGTGCTCTTTGGCGGGGGGCAGCAGAGACCCAGTACTTC.

This clonotype was counted ten times or more. The rearrangement joins TRBV3-1 to TRBJ2-1, with no clear D. Germline CDR1 reads LGHDT; CDR2 reads YNNKEL (reference sequence). There are 12 residues in the CDR3. V was shortened by 4 bases and J by 0 bases, with 1 base between the two germline ends. Written as DNA, the CDR3 is TGTGCCAGCAGCCCCTCCTACAATGAGCAGTTCTTC. It translates to CASSPSYNEQFF.

With regard to this clonotype: Compared with germline, one end of the junction differs, possibly owing to a read error. The chain carries TRBV20-1 and TRBJ2-4; no clear D. Germline V gene sequence: CDR1 DFQATT, CDR2 SNEGSKA (reference sequence). The CDR3 contains 14 residues. In DNA, the CDR3 is TGCAGTGCTAGAGTATCACTCGCCAAAAAAATTCAGTACTTC. Its translation is CSARVSLAKKIQYF.

This clonotype came up many times. The chain carries TRBV20-1 and TRBJ2-3, with 9 bases matching TRBD2. CDR3 length: 20 residues. Germline CDR1 is DFQATT and CDR2 is SNEGSKA (reference sequence). With V trimmed by 5 bases and J by 2 bases, 23 bases remained unmatched. CDR3 protein: CSAGSLRGLAGAGVTDTQYF. In DNA form, the CDR3 reads TGCAGTGCTGGAAGTCTAAGGGGCTTAGCGGGGGCTGGAGTCACAGATACGCAGTATTTT.

This clonotype was seen many times. As DNA, the CDR3 is TGCGCCAGCAGCCTGGTCGCCGGACAGGCTTACGAGCAGTACTTC. Amino acids: CASSLVAGQAYEQYF. The rearrangement links TRBV4-3 to TRBJ2-7; TRBD1 aligns across 7 bases. The length of the CDR3 is 15 residues. CDR1 and CDR2 (germline): LGHNA, YSLEER. The junction had 10 bases not matched to a gene; V was cut back by 4 bases and J by 4 bases.